A selection of T cell receptor beta chains follows, all from one sample in a study of blood T cell repertoires in COVID-19. TCRdb's copy holds only in-frame clones and misses some; the assay was immunoSEQ multiplex PCR. The table lists 250,000 to 300,000 clones, about 90% of them singletons. The sample taken for sequencing was peripheral blood. The receptor set was obtained from a woman in her thirties or forties who had recovered from COVID-19. CDR3s include the opening cysteine and the closing phenylalanine or tryptophan. D genes are given only for firm matches. Clone size appears in some rows only: once, few, many, or a class for an expanded clone.

cdr3_length	j_call	clone_size	v_call	d_call	cdr3_nt	cdr3_aa
15	TRBJ1-2	-	TRBV5-1	-	TGCGCCAGCAGCTTCACGGATCTGGGGGGCTATGGCTACACCTTC	CASSFTDLGGYGYTF
12	TRBJ2-7	-	TRBV2	TRBD1	TGTGCAGGACAGGAGTTTCCCTACGAGCAGTACTTC	CAGQEFPYEQYF
15	TRBJ2-5	-	TRBV2	TRBD1	TGTGCCAGCAGTGATCGAGGACAGGGTCAAGAGACCCAGTACTTC	CASSDRGQGQETQYF
15	TRBJ2-4	-	TRBV2	-	TGTGCCAGCAGTCCCCCCGGGGGGCGCAAAAACATTCAGTACTTC	CASSPPGGRKNIQYF
16	TRBJ1-1	-	TRBV6-5	TRBD1	TGTGCCAGCAGTTATCTTGGGGACAGGAAGAACACTGAAGCTTTCTTT	CASSYLGDRKNTEAFF
13	TRBJ1-1	-	TRBV6-2/TRBV6-3	-	TGTGCCAGCAGTTACCAAAGAGCGGATGAAGCTTTCTTT	CASSYQRADEAFF
15	TRBJ1-2	once	TRBV6-5	TRBD1	TGTGCCAGCAGTTACCGGACAGGGTATAGGTATGGCTACACCTTC	CASSYRTGYRYGYTF
15	TRBJ2-1	once	TRBV6-5	TRBD1	TGTGCCAGCAGCCGGGACAGGGTGTTTTTGGATGAGCAGTTCTTC	CASSRDRVFLDEQFF
14	TRBJ2-1	-	TRBV6-5	-	TGTGCCAGCAGTTATGGTGACTATGGGGATGAGCAGTTCTTC	CASSYGDYGDEQFF
14	TRBJ1-1	-	TRBV6-8	-	TGTGCCAGCAGTTATAGGGGTAGGGACACTGAAGCTTTCTTT	CASSYRGRDTEAFF
15	TRBJ2-7	-	TRBV2	TRBD1	TGTGCCAGCAGTGACCGGACAGGGTTACGCTACGAGCAGTACTTC	CASSDRTGLRYEQYF
15	TRBJ1-2	-	TRBV12-5	TRBD1	TGTGCTAGTGGCCTTGAACCGGGACAGGTCAAGAGCTACACCTTC	CASGLEPGQVKSYTF
12	TRBJ2-7	-	TRBV7-6	TRBD2	TGTGCCAGCAGCTTAGGGCGGGGGGAGCAGTACTTC	CASSLGRGEQYF
15	TRBJ1-5	-	TRBV20-1	-	TGCAGTGCTAGTTCGAGGGGCAGGGGTCAACAGCCCCAGCATTTT	CSASSRGRGQQPQHF
15	TRBJ2-7	-	TRBV7-9	-	TGTGCCAGCAGCCCCTGGGACGGGAGCTCCTACGAGCAGTACTTC	CASSPWDGSSYEQYF
14	TRBJ2-3	-	TRBV6-5	-	TGTGCCAGCAGTTACTCTATCCCGGGGGATACGCAGTATTTT	CASSYSIPGDTQYF
14	TRBJ2-3	-	TRBV5-1	TRBD1	TGCGCCAGCAGGAAGGGACAGGGTCCAGATACGCAGTATTTT	CASRKGQGPDTQYF
15	TRBJ1-2	-	TRBV5-1	TRBD1	TGCGCCAGCAGCTTGGGGACAGGGGGCGCCTATGGCTACACCTTC	CASSLGTGGAYGYTF
13	TRBJ1-1	-	TRBV6-5	-	TGTGCCAGCCATCGGGGGTTGAGGACTGAAGCTTTCTTT	CASHRGLRTEAFF
13	TRBJ1-4	-	TRBV29-1	TRBD1	TGCAGCGCACTGGGACAGAAAAATGAAAAACTGTTTTTT	CSALGQKNEKLFF
14	TRBJ1-2	few	TRBV9	-	TGTGCCAGCAGCGGACTTGACAGATGGTATGGCTACACCTTC	CASSGLDRWYGYTF
16	TRBJ1-5	-	TRBV5-1	TRBD1	TGCGCCAGCAGCTTGGGGGGACAGGGGGCGGGGCAGCCCCAGCATTTT	CASSLGGQGAGQPQHF
13	TRBJ2-4	-	TRBV18	-	TGTGCCAGCTCACCAGTCCAGAAAAACATTCAGTACTTC	CASSPVQKNIQYF
12	TRBJ1-1	-	TRBV6-2/TRBV6-3	-	TGTGCCAGCAGTCCCCGGACAGCAGAAGCTTTCTTT	CASSPRTAEAFF
13	TRBJ2-5	-	TRBV6-6	TRBD2	TGTGCCAGCAGTCCCCGGGGGGAAGAGACCCAGTACTTC	CASSPRGEETQYF
17	TRBJ1-5	-	TRBV30	-	TGTGCCTGGGGCCTCGGGTTTTTTGGCCGTAGCAATCAGCCCCAGCATTTT	CAWGLGFFGRSNQPQHF
16	TRBJ2-5	-	TRBV18	-	TGTGCCAGCTCACCACGTCCCCGGGTGGACCAAGAGACCCAGTACTTC	CASSPRPRVDQETQYF
15	TRBJ1-6	few	TRBV4-2	-	TGTGCCAGCAGCCAAGATGCGGCAGGGTATTCACCCCTCCACTTT	CASSQDAAGYSPLHF
13	TRBJ1-6	-	TRBV6-5	-	TGTGCCAGCAGTTCCCACAGGAATTCACCCCTCCACTTT	CASSSHRNSPLHF
17	TRBJ2-7	-	TRBV9	TRBD1	TGTGCCAGCAGCCAGGGACTACCGGGACAGGGGCTCTACGAGCAGTACTTC	CASSQGLPGQGLYEQYF
15	TRBJ1-2	-	TRBV30	-	TGTGCCTGGAGTGTCACAGGGAAGATTCCCTATGGCTACACCTTC	CAWSVTGKIPYGYTF
16	TRBJ1-5	-	TRBV21-1	-	TGTGCCAGCAGCAAAGAGGGAGAACAGATCAATCAGCCCCAGCATTTT	CASSKEGEQINQPQHF
13	TRBJ1-5	many	TRBV19	-	TGTGCCAGTAGTATGGGGCGGTCTAAGCCCCAGCATTTT	CASSMGRSKPQHF
14	TRBJ2-5	once	TRBV5-1	TRBD2	TGCGCCAGCAGCCCGACTAGCGGGGGGGAGACCCAGTACTTC	CASSPTSGGETQYF
14	TRBJ1-1	-	TRBV5-5	-	TGTGCCAGCAGCTTGGCCGGGGGAGGCACTGAAGCTTTCTTT	CASSLAGGGTEAFF
17	TRBJ1-5	few	TRBV2	TRBD1	TGTGCCAGCAGTGCGACAGGGTCAACGTATAGCAATCAGCCCCAGCATTTT	CASSATGSTYSNQPQHF
15	TRBJ1-5	once	TRBV15	-	TGTGTCACCAGCAGAGGAACAGGGACAAGTCAGCCCCAGCATTTT	CVTSRGTGTSQPQHF
15	TRBJ2-1	-	TRBV19	TRBD2	TGTGCCAGTAGGCAACTAGCGGGGGGGCCTTATGAGCAGTTCTTC	CASRQLAGGPYEQFF
14	TRBJ2-2	-	TRBV9	-	TGTGCCAGCAGCTCCAGGACTGGGAGCGGGGAGCTGTTTTTT	CASSSRTGSGELFF
13	TRBJ1-1	-	TRBV7-9	TRBD1	TGTGCCAGCAGCCTACGGACAGGAATCGAAGCTTTCTTT	CASSLRTGIEAFF
16	TRBJ1-4	-	TRBV5-1	TRBD1	TGCGCCAGCAGCTTGGCGAAGACAGGGGGTAATGAAAAACTGTTTTTT	CASSLAKTGGNEKLFF
13	TRBJ2-3	-	TRBV6-5	-	TGTGCCAGCACCCAAGAGGGCACAGATACGCAGTATTTT	CASTQEGTDTQYF
15	TRBJ1-4	-	TRBV19	-	TGTGCCAGTAGTGTCGACAGTGCAACTAATGAAAAACTGTTTTTT	CASSVDSATNEKLFF
14	TRBJ1-1	-	TRBV29-1	-	TGCAGCGTTGCCCCGGAGACAGGGAACACTGAAGCTTTCTTT	CSVAPETGNTEAFF
16	TRBJ2-2	-	TRBV18	-	TGTGCCAGCTCACCCGTTCGGACAGCGAACACCGGGGAGCTGTTTTTT	CASSPVRTANTGELFF
15	TRBJ2-1	-	TRBV5-1	TRBD1	TGCGCCAGCAGCTTGGCGGGGACAGGGTACAATGAGCAGTTCTTC	CASSLAGTGYNEQFF
15	TRBJ1-2	-	TRBV7-8	TRBD1	TGTGCCAGCAGCCAAAAGACAGGGGGCGTCTATGGCTACACCTTC	CASSQKTGGVYGYTF
12	TRBJ2-7	once	TRBV7-9	-	TGTGCCAGCACCCCAGGAGGCTACGAGCAGTACTTC	CASTPGGYEQYF
15	TRBJ1-2	once	TRBV11-2	-	TGTGCCAGCAGCTTACTCGGCCGGGTAAGAGATGGCTACACCTTC	CASSLLGRVRDGYTF
14	TRBJ2-2	-	TRBV2	-	TGTGCCAGCAGTGAAAGCGCCGGGACCGGGGAGCTGTTTTTT	CASSESAGTGELFF
15	TRBJ2-1	-	TRBV4-2	TRBD2	TGTGCCAGCAGTCCCGGGACTAGGGGGGTTCATGAGCAGTTCTTC	CASSPGTRGVHEQFF
18	TRBJ2-1	-	TRBV9	TRBD2	TGTGCCAGCAGCGCCCCTCCACTAGCGGGGGGCCCCTACAATGAGCAGTTCTTC	CASSAPPLAGGPYNEQFF